The clone carrying this T cell receptor beta chain has just a few counts. This record comes from a study of Graves' ophthalmopathy and Graves' hyperthyroidism. This CDR3 has 17 residues. Looked up from germline, CDR1 is SGHVS and CDR2 is FNYEAQ. V was clipped by 5 bases and J by 0 bases; unmatched bases: 9. The study amplified TCR beta CDR3 regions using RNA transcripts. Investigators did first-round RT-PCR with HTBI primers, then second-round multiplex PCR. TCRdb fed the multiplex PCR reads into MiXCR, producing one record per CDR3 protein. This table holds around 1,200,000 distinct CDR3 sequences, approximately 35% found once.

Sequenced: peripheral blood or thyroid tissue (not recorded which). J is TRBJ2-7 and V is TRBV7-6; 11 nucleotides align to TRBD2. The receptor was isolated from an adult man with Graves' hyperthyroidism. DNA for the CDR3: TGTGCCAGCAGCACCAGAGGGACTAGCGGAAGCTCCTACGAGCAGTACTTC. Amino acids: CASSTRGTSGSSYEQYF.